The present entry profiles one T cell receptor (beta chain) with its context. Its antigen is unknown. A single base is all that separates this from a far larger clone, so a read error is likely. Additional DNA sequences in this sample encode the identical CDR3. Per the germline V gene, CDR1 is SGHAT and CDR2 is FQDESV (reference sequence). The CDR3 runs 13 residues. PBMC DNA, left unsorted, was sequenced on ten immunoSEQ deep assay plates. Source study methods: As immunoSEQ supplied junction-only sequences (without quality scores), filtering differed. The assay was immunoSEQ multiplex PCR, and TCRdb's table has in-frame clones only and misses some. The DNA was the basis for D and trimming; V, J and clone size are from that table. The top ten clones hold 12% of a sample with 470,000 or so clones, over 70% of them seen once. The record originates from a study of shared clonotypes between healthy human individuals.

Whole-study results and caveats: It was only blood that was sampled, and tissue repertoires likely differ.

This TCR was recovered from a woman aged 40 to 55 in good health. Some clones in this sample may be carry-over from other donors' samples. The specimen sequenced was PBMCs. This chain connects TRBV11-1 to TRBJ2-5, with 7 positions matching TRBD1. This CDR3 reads CASSRQQGETQYF. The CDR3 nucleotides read TGTGCTAGCAGCCGCCAACAGGGGGAGACCCAGTACTTC. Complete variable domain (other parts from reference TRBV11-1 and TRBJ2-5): EAEVAQSPRYKITEKSQAVAFWCDPISGHATLYWYRQILGQGPELLVQFQDESVVDDSQLPKDRFSAERLKGVDSTLKIQPAELGDSAMYLCASSRQQGETQYFGPGTRLLVL.